The 19 T cell receptor beta chains in this list originate from one sample, sequenced in a study of cytomegalovirus exposure and HLA in healthy donors. This PCR relied on a set of 60 Vbeta primers and 13 Jbeta primers. Sequenced by immunoSEQ multiplex PCR; TCRdb stores in-frame clones only, minus some. This table holds about 160,000 clones, around four fifths found once. The material sequenced was PBMCs. The receptors originated from a man between 25 and 39 years old in good health and CMV-seronegative.

The chain couples TRBV4-2 to TRBJ2-1; TRBD2 aligns across 14 bases. Germline V lookup: CDR1 LGHNA, CDR2 YNFKEQ. This CDR3 has 19 residues. V shed 0 bases and J 0 bases; nucleotides not matched to a gene: 4. This chain's CDR3 is CASSQEGLAGVSSYNEQFF. CDR3 DNA: TGTGCCAGCAGCCAAGAGGGACTAGCGGGGGTCAGCTCCTACAATGAGCAGTTCTTC.

This clone appeared a few times. The rearrangement links TRBV29-1 to TRBJ1-3; tentative D call: TRBD1 (6 bases). V was clipped by 6 bases and J by 2 bases, with 14 bases between them. The CDR3 is made up of 14 amino acids. Germline V gene sequence: CDR1 SQVTM, CDR2 ANQGSEA. The CDR3 DNA follows: TGCAGCGTGCTTGGACAGTCCCCTGGAAACACCATATATTTT. It encodes CSVLGQSPGNTIYF. Complete variable domain (other parts from reference TRBV29-1 and TRBJ1-3): SAVISQKPSRDICQRGTSLTIQCQVDSQVTMMFWYRQQPGQSLTLIATANQGSEATYESGFVIDKFPISRPNLTFSTLTVSNMSPEDSSIYLCSVLGQSPGNTIYFGEGSWLTVV.

The V and J genes are TRBV29-1 and TRBJ1-2, with 7 bases that match TRBD1. The germline V gene encodes CDR1 SQVTM and CDR2 ANQGSEA. CDR3 size: 12 residues. The ends lost 6 bases at V and 2 bases at J; junction bases unmatched: 3. The CDR3 spells CSVDRPNYGYTF. CDR3 coding DNA: TGCAGCGTGGACAGGCCAAACTATGGCTACACCTTC. The variable domain in full, completed from reference TRBV29-1 and TRBJ1-2, reads SAVISQKPSRDICQRGTSLTIQCQVDSQVTMMFWYRQQPGQSLTLIATANQGSEATYESGFVIDKFPISRPNLTFSTLTVSNMSPEDSSIYLCSVDRPNYGYTFGSGTRLTVV.

The chain recombines TRBV10-3 with TRBJ2-7, with a possible D match to TRBD2 (5 bases). From germline, CDR1 is ENHRY and CDR2 SYGVKD. V lost 4 bases, J lost 6 bases, and 16 bases lay in between. The CDR3 sequence is 14 residues long. The CDR3 DNA reads TGTGCCATCAGTGCCTCTAGCTCCCAGGCCGAGCAGTACTTC. Translating gives CAISASSSQAEQYF.

The chain joins TRBV10-1 to TRBJ2-7, with D maybe TRBD1 (5 bases). The V gene lost 3 bases and the J gene lost 0 bases, with 9 bases spanning the gap. Germline values: CDR1 WNHNN, CDR2 SYGVQD (reference sequence). The CDR3 is made up of 14 amino acids. The CDR3 bases are TGCGCCAGCAGTGAACGCAGGGTCTCCTACGAGCAGTACTTC. Protein product: CASSERRVSYEQYF.

This chain uses TRBV19 with TRBJ1-5; 10 bases align to TRBD1. Germline lookup yields CDR1 LNHDA and CDR2 SQIVND (reference sequence). CDR3 length: 14 amino acids. The ends lost 8 bases at V and 6 bases at J; junction bases unmatched: 7. The chain's CDR3 is CASSDRGMPQPQHF. The CDR3, as DNA: TGTGCCAGTTCGGACAGGGGGATGCCTCAGCCCCAGCATTTT.

The V and J genes are TRBV19 and TRBJ2-2; D unresolved. CDR1 is LNHDA, CDR2 SQIVND, per germline (reference sequence). Trimming pared 2 bases from V and 2 bases from J, leaving 6 bases between. The CDR3 is 14 residues long. For the CDR3, the DNA is TGTGCCAGTAGTATATTGAGCAACACCGGGGAGCTGTTTTTT. Protein sequence: CASSILSNTGELFF.

The chain carries TRBV9 and TRBJ1-4; D call uncertain. Trimming took 2 bases from V and 8 from J, leaving 19 bases between them. The CDR3 runs 16 residues. Germline loops: CDR1 SGDLS, CDR2 YYNGEE. The CDR3 spells CASSVGGSFTEEKLFF. The CDR3 bases are TGTGCCAGCAGCGTTGGTGGGTCCTTCACAGAAGAAAAACTGTTTTTT.

The chain combines TRBV18 with TRBJ1-5, with 7 bases matching TRBD1. CDR1 is KGHSH, CDR2 LQKENI, per germline. V lost 0 bases and J lost 4; bases outside the gene matches: 3. CDR3 length: 15 residues. CDR3 region: CASSPPPGQNQPQHF. In DNA, the CDR3 is TGTGCCAGCTCACCACCGCCGGGACAGAATCAGCCCCAGCATTTT.

The chain combines TRBV19 with TRBJ2-7; tentatively, D is TRBD1 (6 bases). V was cut by 5 bases and J by 3 bases, with 20 bases left in between. CDR1 is LNHDA and CDR2 is SQIVND in the germline V gene (reference sequence). CDR3 size: 16 residues. The CDR3 reads CASSRPGQTVGYEQYF. CDR3 nucleotides: TGTGCCAGTAGTCGTCCCGGACAGACAGTGGGCTACGAGCAGTACTTC.

The rearrangement joins TRBV11-2 to TRBJ1-2; 7 bases map to TRBD1. The germline gives CDR1 SGHAT, CDR2 FQNNGV. CDR3 length: 13 amino acids. Trimming removed 5 bases from V and 8 bases from J; junction bases left unmatched: 8. The CDR3 region is CASSPQATGGYTF. The CDR3 DNA sequence: TGTGCCAGCAGCCCTCAAGCGACAGGGGGCTACACCTTC.

The V and J genes are TRBV14 and TRBJ1-1; no reliable D call. V lost 5 bases to trimming and J lost 1 base, with 8 bases between them. The germline V gene encodes CDR1 SGHDN and CDR2 FVKESK. This CDR3 has 13 residues. The CDR3 DNA reads TGTGCCAGCAGCTCAACAAAGAACACTGAAGCTTTCTTT. Translation gives CASSSTKNTEAFF.

The chain uses TRBV27 and TRBJ2-7; TRBD1 aligns across 7 bases. Germline values: CDR1 MNHEY, CDR2 SMNVEV (reference sequence). The junction had 9 bases not matched to a gene; V was cut back by 1 base and J by 3 bases. The CDR3 sequence is 16 residues long. The CDR3 loop reads CASSLLMQGEYYEQYF. CDR3 coding DNA: TGTGCCAGCAGTTTATTAATGCAGGGGGAGTACTACGAGCAGTACTTC.

The chain has TRBV11-2 and TRBJ2-1, with TRBD2 matching over 11 bases. This CDR3 is 18 amino acids long. In germline, CDR1 is SGHAT, CDR2 FQNNGV. V lost 1 base to trimming and J lost 8 bases; unmatched junction nucleotides: 13. The CDR3 reads CASSLVLAGAGIHYEQFF. CDR3 in DNA: TGTGCCAGCAGCTTAGTACTAGCGGGAGCTGGGATACATTATGAGCAGTTCTTC.

The CDR3 region is CASSAAKQGVGTEAFF. For the CDR3, the DNA is TGTGCCAGCAGTGCGGCGAAGCAGGGGGTAGGGACTGAAGCTTTCTTT. The chain is built from TRBV6-1 and TRBJ1-1; 7 nucleotides line up with TRBD1. This CDR3 spans 16 amino acids. V shed 4 bases and J 5 bases; nucleotides not matched to a gene: 13. Per the germline V gene, CDR1 is MNHNS and CDR2 is SASEGT.

V usage is TRBV4-2 and J usage is TRBJ2-1; D is undetermined. Germline V gene data show CDR1 as LGHNA and CDR2 as YNFKEQ. The CDR3 sequence is 12 residues long. Trimming cost V 1 base and J 7 bases, with 5 bases left between them. The CDR3 region is CASSQGGNEQFF. DNA for the CDR3: TGTGCCAGCAGCCAAGGAGGAAATGAGCAGTTCTTC.

V usage is TRBV5-1 and J usage is TRBJ1-4; D ambiguous. Trimming shortened V by 0 bases and J by 8 bases, and 11 bases separated the two germline ends. CDR1 is SGHRS and CDR2 is YFSETQ in the germline V gene. CDR3 length equals 14 residues. As DNA, the CDR3 is TGCGCCAGCAGCTTGGGCGGACGGGGAGAAAAACTGTTTTTT. This gives the protein CASSLGGRGEKLFF. Looking up the rest from reference TRBV5-1 and TRBJ1-4 gives the full variable domain: KAGVTQTPRYLIKTRGQQVTLSCSPISGHRSVSWYQQTPGQGLQFLFEYFSETQRNKGNFPGRFSGRQFSNSRSEMNVSTLELGDSALYLCASSLGGRGEKLFFGSGTQLSVL.

The chain uses TRBV6-5 and TRBJ1-4, with 7 bases identical to TRBD1. CDR3 length: 15 amino acids. V lost 2 bases, J lost 5 bases, and 5 bases stayed unmatched. From germline, CDR1 is MNHEY and CDR2 SVGAGI. In DNA, the CDR3 is TGTGCCAGCAGTTACCAGACAGGGTTAAATGAAAAACTGTTTTTT. It encodes CASSYQTGLNEKLFF.

This clone occurred once. This chain connects TRBV11-2 to TRBJ2-1; possibly TRBD1 for D (5 bases). Trimming removed 10 bases from V and 10 bases from J, with 5 bases in between. CDR1 and CDR2 (germline): SGHAT, FQNNGV. The CDR3 totals 8 residues. The CDR3 nucleotides read TGTGCCACAGGGGAGCAGTTCTTC. Translation: CATGEQFF.